A single sample is the source of the 5 T cell receptor beta chains below, sequenced in a study of early T cells in non-severe SARS-CoV-2 infection. MiXCR was run by TCRdb on the 5' RACE reads, yielding one entry per CDR3 protein. The table has roughly 120,000 distinct CDR3 sequences, 10% to 15% seen once. The starting material was whole blood, obtained at baseline. Source of these receptors: an adult who was a healthcare worker with PCR-confirmed SARS-CoV-2 infection or an uninfected control (not recorded which).

This sequence joins TRBV5-1 and TRBJ2-6; perhaps TRBD1 as D (6 bases). The CDR3 spans 14 residues. Trimming took off 4 bases at V and 2 bases at J, with 7 bases between the two ends. CDR1 is SGHRS and CDR2 is YFSETQ in the germline V gene. The CDR3 DNA reads as TGCGCCAGCAGCGCAGGGGCTGGGGCCAACGTCCTGACTTTC. This codes for CASSAGAGANVLTF.

This clonotype was counted between two and nine times. The chain has TRBV23-1 and TRBJ2-2, with D maybe TRBD2 (5 bases). TRBV23-1 is an open reading frame whose function is uncertain. Deletions cut 7 bases from V and 7 bases from J, with 19 bases between. The CDR3 loop spans 15 amino acids. Here the CDR3 DNA reads TGCGCCAGCACCTTACACCGCGGGTTTATCGGGGAGCTGTTTTTT. This sequence encodes CASTLHRGFIGELFF.

This clonotype was seen a handful of times. This chain joins TRBV2 and TRBJ2-7; D is possibly TRBD2 (6 bases). This CDR3 comprises 15 residues. Germline-derived CDR1 and CDR2 are SNHLY and FYNNEI. Trimming took 8 bases from V and 6 from J, leaving 23 bases between them. CDR3 sequence: CASLLRTSFGSEQYF. CDR3 DNA: TGTGCCAGCCTCCTCCGGACTTCCTTCGGGAGCGAGCAGTACTTC.

The chain carries TRBV6-1 and TRBJ1-2; D not resolved. CDR1 and CDR2 (germline): MNHNS, SASEGT. The ends were cut back, 6 bases at V and 4 bases at J, with 18 bases in the middle. The CDR3 runs to 15 residues. CDR3 in amino acids: CASRRSGADSYGYTF. CDR3 DNA: TGTGCCAGCAGGCGATCAGGTGCCGATTCCTATGGCTACACCTTC.

In its sample, this clonotype was seen a few times. The chain links TRBV7-3 to TRBJ1-1; TRBD1 might be the D (5 bases). Per germline, CDR1 SGHTA and CDR2 FQGTGA. Trimming removed 11 bases at V and 5 bases at J, with 12 bases between. This CDR3 has 11 amino acids. The DNA of the CDR3 is TGTGCCGCAAGGGGTGGAACTGAAGCTTTCTTT. This translates into CAARGGTEAFF.